This TCR beta chain was recorded in a study of CD8 T cells in ankylosing spondylitis. Libraries for TCR beta were made by quantitative 5'-RACE with molecular barcodes. TCRdb re-called the 5' RACE reads through MiXCR, storing one row per CDR3 protein. The table lists more than 650,000 distinct CDR3 sequences, approximately 12% of them singletons, with approximately 0.51% in the top ten. Study-wide results and limits: According to the report, clones linked to the disease were significantly enriched in matched synovial fluid samples taken from ankylosing spondylitis patients. About 8 highly homologous variants made up a TCR beta motif that seemed to typify ankylosing spondylitis blood.

The table lists this clonotype with a few counts. As yet, its antigen is unknown. This CDR3 has 12 amino acids. CDR1 and CDR2 (germline): KGHDR, SFDVKD. Unmatched junction bases numbered 6, after V lost 7 bases and J lost 8 bases. Sequenced sample: blood, either unsorted or a sorted T cell fraction (not recorded which). This sequence was found in a male donor with ankylosing spondylitis. The chain carries TRBV24-1 and TRBJ1-2, with TRBD1 matching over 7 bases. In DNA, the CDR3 is TGTGCCACCAGCAGGGGGGCGCGAGGCTACACCTTC. Translating gives CATSRGARGYTF.